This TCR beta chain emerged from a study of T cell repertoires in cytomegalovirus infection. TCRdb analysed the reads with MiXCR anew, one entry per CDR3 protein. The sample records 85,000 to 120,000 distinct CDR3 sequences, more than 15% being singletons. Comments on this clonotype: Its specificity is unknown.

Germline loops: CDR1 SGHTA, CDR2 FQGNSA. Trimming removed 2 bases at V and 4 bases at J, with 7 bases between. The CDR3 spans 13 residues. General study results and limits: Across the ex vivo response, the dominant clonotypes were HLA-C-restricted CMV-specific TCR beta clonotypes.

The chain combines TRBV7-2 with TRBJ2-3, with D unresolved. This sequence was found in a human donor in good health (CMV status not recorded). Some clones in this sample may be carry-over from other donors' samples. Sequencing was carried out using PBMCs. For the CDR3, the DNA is TGTGCCAGCAGCTTACCGAATCCAGATACGCAGTATTTT. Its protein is CASSLPNPDTQYF.